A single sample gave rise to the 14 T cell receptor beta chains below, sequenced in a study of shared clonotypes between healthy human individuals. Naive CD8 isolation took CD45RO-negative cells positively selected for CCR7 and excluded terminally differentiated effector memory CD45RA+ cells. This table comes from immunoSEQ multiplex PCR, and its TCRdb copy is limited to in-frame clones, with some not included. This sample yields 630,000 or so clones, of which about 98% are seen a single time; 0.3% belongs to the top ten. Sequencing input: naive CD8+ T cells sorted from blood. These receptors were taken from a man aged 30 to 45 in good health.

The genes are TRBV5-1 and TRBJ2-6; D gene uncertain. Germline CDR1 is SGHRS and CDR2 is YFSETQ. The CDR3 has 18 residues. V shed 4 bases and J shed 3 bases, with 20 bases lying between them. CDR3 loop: CASSPRIARGFGANVLTF. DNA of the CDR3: TGCGCCAGCAGCCCACGAATAGCTAGAGGCTTTGGGGCCAACGTCCTGACTTTC.

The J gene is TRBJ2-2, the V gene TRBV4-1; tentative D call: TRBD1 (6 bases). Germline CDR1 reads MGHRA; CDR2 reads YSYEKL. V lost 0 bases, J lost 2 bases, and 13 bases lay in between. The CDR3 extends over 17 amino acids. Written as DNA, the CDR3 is TGCGCCAGCAGCCAAGACCCCGGACAGAAAAACACCGGGGAGCTGTTTTTT. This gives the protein CASSQDPGQKNTGELFF.

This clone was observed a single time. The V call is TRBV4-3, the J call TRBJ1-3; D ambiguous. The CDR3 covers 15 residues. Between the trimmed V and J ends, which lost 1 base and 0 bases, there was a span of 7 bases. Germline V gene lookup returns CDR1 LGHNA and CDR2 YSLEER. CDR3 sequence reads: CASSQVNPSGNTIYF. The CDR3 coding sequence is TGCGCCAGCAGCCAAGTAAACCCCTCTGGAAACACCATATATTTT.

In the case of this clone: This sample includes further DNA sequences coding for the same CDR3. CDR3 bases: TGTGCCAGCAGCCCAACTTCCGATCCCTACGAGCAGTACTTC. Protein product: CASSPTSDPYEQYF. This chain connects TRBV27 to TRBJ2-7, with unresolved D. This CDR3 has 14 residues. V was clipped by 6 bases and J by 2 bases, with 14 bases between them. Germline lookup yields CDR1 MNHEY and CDR2 SMNVEV (reference sequence).

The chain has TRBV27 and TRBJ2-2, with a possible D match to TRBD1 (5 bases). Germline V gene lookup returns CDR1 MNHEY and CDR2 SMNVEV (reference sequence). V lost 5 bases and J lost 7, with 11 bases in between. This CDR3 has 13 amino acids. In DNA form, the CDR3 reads TGTGCCAGCAGTCCAGGGTCGTTCGGGGAGCTGTTTTTT. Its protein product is CASSPGSFGELFF.

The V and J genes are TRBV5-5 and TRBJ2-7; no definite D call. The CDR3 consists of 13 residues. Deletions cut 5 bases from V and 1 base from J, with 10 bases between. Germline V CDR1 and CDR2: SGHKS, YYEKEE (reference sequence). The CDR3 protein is CASRPSVSYEQYF. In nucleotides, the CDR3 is TGTGCCAGCAGACCGAGTGTTTCCTACGAGCAGTACTTC.

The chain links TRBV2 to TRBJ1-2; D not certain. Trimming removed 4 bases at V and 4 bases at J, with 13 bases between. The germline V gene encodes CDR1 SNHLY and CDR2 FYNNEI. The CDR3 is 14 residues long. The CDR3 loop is CASSGLDGPYGYTF. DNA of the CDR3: TGTGCCAGCAGTGGATTAGACGGTCCCTATGGCTACACCTTC. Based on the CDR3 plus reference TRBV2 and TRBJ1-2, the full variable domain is EPEVTQTPSHQVTQMGQEVILRCVPISNHLYFYWYRQILGQKVEFLVSFYNNEISEKSEIFDDQFSVERPDGSNFTLKIRSTKLEDSAMYFCASSGLDGPYGYTFGSGTRLTVV.

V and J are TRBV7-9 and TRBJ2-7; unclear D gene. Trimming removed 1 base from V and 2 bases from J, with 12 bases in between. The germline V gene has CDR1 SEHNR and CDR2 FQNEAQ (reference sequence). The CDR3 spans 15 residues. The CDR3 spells CASSLGRDFAYEQYF. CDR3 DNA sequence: TGTGCCAGCAGCTTAGGACGCGACTTCGCCTACGAGCAGTACTTC.

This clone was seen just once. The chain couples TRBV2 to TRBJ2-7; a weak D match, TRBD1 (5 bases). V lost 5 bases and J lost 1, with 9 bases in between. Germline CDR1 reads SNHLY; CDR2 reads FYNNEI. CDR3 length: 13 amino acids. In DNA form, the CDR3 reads TGTGCCAGCAGTCCAGACAGTTCCTACGAGCAGTACTTC. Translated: CASSPDSSYEQYF.

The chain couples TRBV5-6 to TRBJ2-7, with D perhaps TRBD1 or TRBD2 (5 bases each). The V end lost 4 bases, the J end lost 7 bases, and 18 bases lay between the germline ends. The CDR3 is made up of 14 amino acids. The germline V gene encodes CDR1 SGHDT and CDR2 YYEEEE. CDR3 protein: CASSLGTPGEEQYF. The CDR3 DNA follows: TGTGCCAGCAGCCTCGGGACCCCCGGGGAGGAGCAGTACTTC.

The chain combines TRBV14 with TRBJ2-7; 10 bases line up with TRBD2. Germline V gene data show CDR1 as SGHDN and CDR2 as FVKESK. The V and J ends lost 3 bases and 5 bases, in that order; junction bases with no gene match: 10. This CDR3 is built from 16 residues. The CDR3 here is CASSHFASGSTHEQYF. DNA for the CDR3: TGTGCCAGCAGCCACTTTGCTAGCGGGAGCACCCACGAGCAGTACTTC.

In nucleotides, the CDR3 is TGCAGCGTTGTGGGCCAGGGAGGTCTCGAGCAGTACTTC. Protein sequence: CSVVGQGGLEQYF. The chain is built from TRBV29-1 and TRBJ2-7; tentative D call: TRBD2 (6 bases). Trimming shortened V by 4 bases and J by 6 bases, and 16 bases separated the two germline ends. The CDR3 length is 13 residues. Germline lookup yields CDR1 SQVTM and CDR2 ANQGSEA.

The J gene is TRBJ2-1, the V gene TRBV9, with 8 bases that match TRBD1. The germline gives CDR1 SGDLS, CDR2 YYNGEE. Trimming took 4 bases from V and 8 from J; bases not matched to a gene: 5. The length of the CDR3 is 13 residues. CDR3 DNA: TGTGCCAGCAGCATACCAGGGGGCCATGAGCAGTTCTTC. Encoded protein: CASSIPGGHEQFF.

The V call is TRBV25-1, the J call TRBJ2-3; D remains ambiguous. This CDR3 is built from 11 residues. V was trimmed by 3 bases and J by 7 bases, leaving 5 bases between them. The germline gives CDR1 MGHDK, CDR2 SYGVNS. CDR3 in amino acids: CASSEANTQYF. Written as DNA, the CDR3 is TGTGCCAGCAGTGAGGCCAATACGCAGTATTTT.